The 28 T cell receptor beta chains given below trace back to one sample, sequenced in a study of patients and donors after allogeneic stem cell transplantation (TCRdb year 2020). Library creation used RT-PCR. Sequencing was carried out with a NextSeq 550. TCRdb reprocessing: public reads trimmed at Q25 with fastp, clones called with MiXCR, in-frame beta chains kept. For every CDR3 protein sequence, its rows merge into one entry that carries the most common genes and DNA. For this sample there are tens of thousands of distinct CDR3 sequences; roughly 50% appear just once. The ten top clones hold roughly 64% of the sample. The sequenced sample consisted of blood, either unsorted or a sorted T cell fraction (not recorded which). These receptors were taken from a human donor who was either an allogeneic HSCT recipient or a stem cell or donor lymphocyte infusion donor (not recorded which). It is not recorded whose cells these are; they may come from a transplant donor.

The V call is TRBV6-1, the J call TRBJ1-5; possibly TRBD1 for D (5 bases). This CDR3 is 14 amino acids long. Germline V gene data show CDR1 as MNHNS and CDR2 as SASEGT. V shed 6 bases and J shed 4 bases, with 13 bases lying between them. The CDR3 here is CASSGAASNQPQHF. CDR3 bases: TGTGCCAGCAGCGGGGCCGCTTCTAATCAGCCCCAGCATTTT.

The chain links TRBV6-5 to TRBJ1-2; D not certain. Trimming stripped 4 bases from V and 2 bases from J, with 8 bases between. Germline values: CDR1 MNHEY, CDR2 SVGAGI. The CDR3 runs to 13 residues. CDR3 loop: CASSLIENYGYTF. The CDR3 bases are TGTGCCAGCAGTTTGATTGAGAACTATGGCTACACCTTC.

This clonotype has just a few counts. V and J are TRBV7-2 and TRBJ1-2, with 7 bases identical to TRBD1. This CDR3 is 14 amino acids long. Trimming cost V 5 bases and J 0 bases; bases outside gene matches: 3. From germline, CDR1 is SGHTA and CDR2 FQGNSA. The CDR3 DNA sequence: TGTGCCAGCAGCCGGGACAGAACTAACTATGGCTACACCTTC. This gives the protein CASSRDRTNYGYTF. The full variable domain, completed using reference TRBV7-2 and TRBJ1-2, is GAGVSQSPSNKVTEKGKDVELRCDPISGHTALYWYRQSLGQGLEFLIYFQGNSAPDKSGLPSDRFSAERTGGSVSTLTIQRTQQEDSAVYLCASSRDRTNYGYTFGSGTRLTVV.

This clonotype has a handful of counts. This chain joins TRBV6-6 and TRBJ1-1; D remains ambiguous. Trimming stripped 2 bases from V and 1 base from J, with 5 bases between. Germline lookup yields CDR1 MNHNY and CDR2 SVGAGI (reference sequence). The CDR3 covers 13 residues. The chain's CDR3 is CASSYRRNTEAFF. The CDR3 DNA is TGTGCCAGCAGTTACCGGAGGAACACTGAAGCTTTCTTT.

The CDR3 DNA follows: TGTGCCAGTAGTACGTGGTACGAGCAGTTCTTC. Residues: CASSTWYEQFF. The chain combines TRBV19 with TRBJ2-1; no clear D. This CDR3 has 11 amino acids. Trimming stripped 4 bases from V and 10 bases from J, with 8 bases between. Looked up from germline, CDR1 is LNHDA and CDR2 is SQIVND (reference sequence). The full variable domain, in which reference TRBV19 and TRBJ2-1 provide the parts outside the CDR3, is DGGITQSPKYLFRKEGQNVTLSCEQNLNHDAMYWYRQDPGQGLRLIYYSQIVNDFQKGDIAEGYSVSREKKESFPLTVTSAQKNPTAFYLCASSTWYEQFFGPGTRLTVL.

The chain couples TRBV7-8 to TRBJ1-6; D is ambiguous. Germline V CDR1 and CDR2: SGHVS, FQNEAQ. CDR3 size: 15 residues. V dropped 1 base and J dropped 4 bases, with 8 bases sitting between them. In nucleotides, the CDR3 is TGTGCCAGCAGCTTAGAAACACAGTATAATTCACCCCTCCACTTT. Its protein product is CASSLETQYNSPLHF.

This clonotype turned up a few times. The genes are TRBV6-5 and TRBJ1-1; tentative D call: TRBD1 (5 bases). The length of the CDR3 is 15 residues. V lost 0 bases and J lost 3, with 11 bases in between. Germline V lookup: CDR1 MNHEY, CDR2 SVGAGI. The CDR3 bases are TGTGCCAGCAGTTACTCGGGGGGAGGTTACACTGAAGCTTTCTTT. Translating gives CASSYSGGGYTEAFF.

This clonotype was seen only once. The genes are TRBV4-1 and TRBJ2-7; a weak D match, TRBD2 (5 bases). Trimming took 1 base from V and 2 from J, leaving 15 bases between them. Germline V CDR1 and CDR2: MGHRA, YSYEKL. This CDR3 region has 16 residues. DNA of the CDR3: TGCGCCAGCAGCCAAGGACCGGGAATTGATGCCTACGAGCAGTACTTC. Its translation: CASSQGPGIDAYEQYF.

This clonotype has only a few counts. This chain uses TRBV12-3 or TRBV12-4 with TRBJ1-3; perhaps TRBD1 as D (5 bases). The V and J ends lost 1 base and 4 bases respectively, with 8 bases between them. The CDR3 consists of 14 residues. For the CDR3, the DNA is TGTGCCAGCAGTTTAGGGGGCCTGGGAAACACCATATATTTT. This translates into CASSLGGLGNTIYF.

V is TRBV7-3 and J is TRBJ1-2, with a tentative D call TRBD1 (5 bases). Germline V gene sequence: CDR1 SGHTA, CDR2 FQGTGA. Deletions cut 1 base from V and 4 bases from J, with 13 bases between. This CDR3 has 15 amino acids. The CDR3 loop is CASSLMEGPGYGYTF. The CDR3 DNA is TGTGCCAGCAGCTTAATGGAGGGACCCGGCTATGGCTACACCTTC.

This clonotype was detected a few times. In nucleotides, the CDR3 is TGTGCCACCGAACAGGGGCCGTTTGGCAATCAGCCCCAGCATTTT. Its protein product is CATEQGPFGNQPQHF. The chain combines TRBV10-3 with TRBJ1-5, with 7 bases matching TRBD1. In germline, CDR1 is ENHRY, CDR2 SYGVKD. The CDR3 has 15 amino acids. Trimming removed 10 bases from V and 2 bases from J; junction bases left unmatched: 11.

CDR3 region: CSARGDDWDPLLYGYTF. The CDR3 nucleotides are TGCAGTGCTAGAGGGGATGATTGGGATCCACTCCTCTATGGCTACACCTTC. The gene calls are TRBV20-1 and TRBJ1-2; D call uncertain. The CDR3 is 17 amino acids. The ends were cut back, 1 base at V and 4 bases at J, with 22 bases in the middle. Per germline, CDR1 DFQATT and CDR2 SNEGSKA (reference sequence).

This rearrangement joins TRBV7-6 to TRBJ1-1; TRBD1 matches at 8 bases. V gave up 8 bases and J gave up 0 bases; unmatched junction bases: 5. The germline gives CDR1 SGHVS, CDR2 FNYEAQ. CDR3 length equals 14 residues. The DNA of the CDR3 is TGTGCCAGCTACCCGGGACAGGTGAACACTGAAGCTTTCTTT. Protein sequence: CASYPGQVNTEAFF.

This sequence joins TRBV6-6 and TRBJ1-1; 7 nucleotides agree with TRBD1. The germline CDR1 and CDR2 sequences are MNHNY and SVGAGI (reference sequence). The V and J ends lost 6 bases and 2 bases, in that order; junction bases with no gene match: 3. The CDR3 covers 13 residues. The chain's CDR3 is CASRQGTNTEAFF. The CDR3 DNA is TGTGCCAGCAGACAGGGGACTAACACTGAAGCTTTCTTT.

The chain couples TRBV20-1 to TRBJ1-6, with D possibly TRBD1 on 6 matching bases. The CDR3 consists of 13 residues. Germline CDR1 reads DFQATT; CDR2 reads SNEGSKA (reference sequence). Trimming shortened V by 3 bases and J by 10 bases, and 13 bases separated the two germline ends. The CDR3: CSASSGTISPLHF. CDR3 coding DNA: TGCAGTGCTAGCTCCGGGACAATCTCACCCCTCCACTTT.

The chain links TRBV28 to TRBJ1-6; D possibly corresponds to TRBD1 (5 bases). CDR1 is MDHEN and CDR2 is SYDVKM in the germline V gene. This CDR3 comprises 15 residues. Trimming pared 8 bases from V and 0 bases from J, leaving 11 bases between. CDR3 sequence: CASHRQSSYNSPLHF. The DNA of the CDR3 is TGTGCCAGCCACAGACAGAGCTCCTATAATTCACCCCTCCACTTT. The whole variable domain, remainder taken from reference TRBV28 and TRBJ1-6, is DVKVTQSSRYLVKRTGEKVFLECVQDMDHENMFWYRQDPGLGLRLIYFSYDVKMKEKGDIPEGYSVSREKKERFSLILESASTNQTSMYLCASHRQSSYNSPLHFGNGTRLTVT.

The gene calls are TRBV12-3 or TRBV12-4 and TRBJ1-1; unclear D gene. V was clipped by 6 bases and J by 4 bases, with 15 bases between them. CDR3 length equals 14 residues. CDR3 nucleotides: TGTGCCAGCAGGTGGGGAGCTGGGAGCACTGAAGCTTTCTTT. Protein: CASRWGAGSTEAFF.

This clonotype was counted only a few times. The chain carries TRBV7-6 and TRBJ1-2; TRBD1 matches 9 bases. This CDR3 region has 15 residues. Germline assignment: CDR1 SGHVS and CDR2 FNYEAQ. J lost 5 bases, V lost 1 base, and 5 bases had no gene match. The CDR3 coding sequence is TGTGCCAGCAGCTTAGGGGGACAGGGTTTTTATGGCTACACCTTC. Protein: CASSLGGQGFYGYTF.

This clonotype has only a few counts. The genes are TRBV3-1 and TRBJ2-1; 7 nucleotides line up with TRBD1. Germline V gene lookup returns CDR1 LGHDT and CDR2 YNNKEL (reference sequence). V shed 4 bases and J 6 bases; nucleotides not matched to a gene: 6. This CDR3 is built from 14 residues. The CDR3, as DNA: TGTGCCAGCAGCCGGACGGACAGGACCAATGAGCAGTTCTTC. Translating gives CASSRTDRTNEQFF.

V gene TRBV28 combines with J gene TRBJ1-3; 11 positions match TRBD1. Germline V lookup: CDR1 MDHEN, CDR2 SYDVKM. Unmatched junction bases numbered 9, after V lost 6 bases and J lost 2 bases. The length of the CDR3 is 17 residues. The CDR3 sequence is CASSNKPGQGAGNTIYF. DNA of the CDR3: TGTGCCAGCAGCAACAAACCGGGACAGGGGGCTGGAAACACCATATATTTT. Combining the CDR3 with reference TRBV28 and TRBJ1-3 gives the whole variable domain DVKVTQSSRYLVKRTGEKVFLECVQDMDHENMFWYRQDPGLGLRLIYFSYDVKMKEKGDIPEGYSVSREKKERFSLILESASTNQTSMYLCASSNKPGQGAGNTIYFGEGSWLTVV.

The table lists this clonotype with a few counts. The chain joins TRBV4-3 to TRBJ2-7, with 7 bases aligning to TRBD1. Germline V gene sequence: CDR1 LGHNA, CDR2 YSLEER. This CDR3 has 15 amino acids. After removal of 1 base from V and 1 base from J, the junction contained 4 bases not matched to a gene. As DNA, the CDR3 is TGCGCCAGCAGCCAAGGCCGGGACAGTTCCTACGAGCAGTACTTC. Its protein is CASSQGRDSSYEQYF.

This clonotype was detected a few times. This chain uses TRBV9 with TRBJ2-5; D call uncertain. Germline assignment: CDR1 SGDLS and CDR2 YYNGEE. The length of the CDR3 is 15 residues. The V and J ends lost 0 bases and 2 bases respectively, with 11 bases between them. The CDR3 DNA reads as TGTGCCAGCAGCGTAGTGGGGAATCCTCAAGAGACCCAGTACTTC. It codes for CASSVVGNPQETQYF.

This rearrangement joins TRBV4-3 to TRBJ1-1, with TRBD1 as a possible D gene (6 bases). The V gene's germline CDR1 is LGHNA and CDR2 YSLEER. The ends were cut back, 0 bases at V and 1 base at J, with 15 bases in the middle. This CDR3 has 17 residues. For the CDR3, the DNA is TGCGCCAGCAGCCAAGATCTGGGGGGGCTTTGGAACACTGAAGCTTTCTTT. Amino acids: CASSQDLGGLWNTEAFF.

This clonotype has a single count. The V and J genes are TRBV6-2 or TRBV6-3 and TRBJ2-1, with D uncertain. Trimming left V 6 bases short and J 10 bases short, with 16 bases between. The CDR3 has 13 residues. Germline V gene sequence: CDR1 MNHEY, CDR2 SVGEGT. Written as DNA, the CDR3 is TGTGCCAGCAGCCCCCTCCCACGAGTCGAGCAGTTCTTC. Protein product: CASSPLPRVEQFF.

This clonotype appeared once. The junction departs from the called germline gene at one end, perhaps through a read error. This chain uses TRBV7-7 with TRBJ1-2, with D unclear. The length of the CDR3 is 12 residues. CDR1 and CDR2 (germline): SSHAT, FNYEAQ (reference sequence). CDR3 bases: TGTGCTAGCAGCCCCCGGTTGGGGTTCTACACCTTC. Translation: CASSPRLGFYTF.

This rearrangement joins TRBV6-2 or TRBV6-3 to TRBJ1-5, with 8 bases aligning to TRBD1. CDR1 is MNHEY, CDR2 SVGEGT, per germline. With 2 bases clipped from V and 7 bases from J, the junction kept 7 bases outside the gene matches. The CDR3 has 15 amino acids. The CDR3 is CASSYRDRLGQPQHF. As DNA, the CDR3 is TGTGCCAGCAGTTACCGGGACAGGCTAGGCCAGCCCCAGCATTTT.

This clonotype was counted between two and nine times. The chain joins TRBV9 to TRBJ1-6; TRBD1 matches at 8 bases. V dropped 4 bases and J dropped 0; count of bases not matched to a gene: 6. The germline V gene has CDR1 SGDLS and CDR2 YYNGEE. This CDR3 spans 17 amino acids. CDR3: CASSPRTGYSYNSPLHF. The CDR3 bases are TGTGCCAGCAGCCCCCGGACAGGGTACTCCTATAATTCACCCCTCCACTTT.

V usage is TRBV20-1 and J usage is TRBJ1-1; weak D call: TRBD1 (6 bases). Germline values: CDR1 DFQATT, CDR2 SNEGSKA (reference sequence). V was cut by 6 bases and J by 3 bases, with 17 bases left in between. The CDR3 has 14 residues. The DNA of the CDR3 is TGCAGTGCCTCAACCAACAGGGTGGACACTGAAGCTTTCTTT. Encoded protein: CSASTNRVDTEAFF.